This entry lists 5 T cell receptor beta chains sequenced from one sample in a study of Graves' ophthalmopathy and Graves' hyperthyroidism. As the template, RNA transcripts were used to amplify TCR beta CDR3 regions. An opening RT-PCR round employed HTBI primers and preceded a second-round multiplex PCR. TCRdb reprocessed the multiplex PCR reads via MiXCR and lists one record per CDR3 protein. The sample lists roughly 600,000 distinct CDR3 sequences, 39% occurring once. The sequencing sample was made of peripheral blood or thyroid tissue (not recorded which). All receptors come from an adult man with Graves' hyperthyroidism.

This clonotype occurred many times. V usage is TRBV24-1 and J usage is TRBJ1-2; D not certain. Trimming took off 10 bases at V and 4 bases at J, with 3 bases between the two ends. Germline CDR1 and CDR2: KGHDR and SFDVKD. The CDR3 covers 9 residues. The CDR3 loop reads CATFYGYTF. The CDR3 coding sequence is TGTGCCACTTTCTATGGCTACACCTTC.

The gene calls are TRBV7-3 and TRBJ2-5; D remains unclear. The CDR3 consists of 15 residues. The V end lost 5 bases, the J end lost 9 bases, and 22 bases lay between the germline ends. Germline lookup yields CDR1 SGHTA and CDR2 FQGTGA. The DNA of the CDR3 is TGTGCCAGCAGCCAAGTATGGGGTAGCAATCAGCCCCAGTACTTC. It is translated as CASSQVWGSNQPQYF.

In this sample, this clonotype turned up a few times. The gene calls are TRBV3-1 and TRBJ2-5, with D perhaps matching TRBD2 (6 bases). The V end lost 4 bases, the J end lost 5 bases, and 17 bases lay between the germline ends. The CDR3 has 15 amino acids. CDR1 is LGHDT, CDR2 YNNKEL, per germline (reference sequence). Here the CDR3 DNA reads TGTGCCAGCAGCCGGTATCATGACGGAGGGGAGACCCAGTACTTC. Amino acids: CASSRYHDGGETQYF.

The V gene is TRBV29-1, the J gene TRBJ2-7; 7 bases are shared with TRBD1. This CDR3 region has 13 residues. Looked up from germline, CDR1 is SQVTM and CDR2 is ANQGSEA. The V segment lost 5 bases and the J segment 3 bases; nucleotides outside the gene matches: 7. The CDR3 is CSVTGTEHYEQYF. CDR3 DNA sequence: TGCAGCGTTACCGGGACAGAACACTACGAGCAGTACTTC.

This sequence joins TRBV25-1 and TRBJ2-3, with TRBD2 as a possible D gene (7 bases). Deletions cut 11 bases from V and 2 bases from J, with 14 bases between. Per germline, CDR1 MGHDK and CDR2 SYGVNS. The length of the CDR3 is 13 residues. The CDR3 DNA is TGTGCCTTACAAGGGGGGGTCACAGATACGCAGTATTTT. This gives the protein CALQGGVTDTQYF.